This passage covers 32 T cell receptor beta chains from one sample sequenced in a study of shared clonotypes between healthy human individuals. Clones were read by immunoSEQ multiplex PCR, and TCRdb kept only the in-frame ones, dropping some. The data show about 640,000 clones, approximately 75% seen once. Material for sequencing was memory CD4+ T cells sorted from blood. Indicated subset: CD45RA-negative fraction. Receptors were obtained from a woman under 40 in good health.

The chain has TRBV27 and TRBJ1-5, with a weak D call TRBD1 (5 bases). There are 14 residues in the CDR3. Trimming removed 2 bases at V and 4 bases at J, with 9 bases between. Germline CDR1 MNHEY, CDR2 SMNVEV (reference sequence). The CDR3: CASSLRQSNQPQHF. The CDR3 DNA sequence: TGTGCCAGCAGTTTAAGACAGTCTAATCAGCCCCAGCATTTT.

This chain links TRBV11-2 with TRBJ1-1; D is perhaps TRBD1 (5 bases). This CDR3 has 15 amino acids. V shed 5 bases and J shed 2 bases, with 15 bases lying between them. Germline V gene data show CDR1 as SGHAT and CDR2 as FQNNGV. The CDR3 region has the DNA TGTGCCAGCAGCGATACAAAGACAGACAACACTGAAGCTTTCTTT. Its protein product is CASSDTKTDNTEAFF. Based on the CDR3 plus reference TRBV11-2 and TRBJ1-1, the full variable domain is EAGVAQSPRYKIIEKRQSVAFWCNPISGHATLYWYQQILGQGPKLLIQFQNNGVVDDSQLPKDRFSAERLKGVDSTLKIQPAKLEDSAVYLCASSDTKTDNTEAFFGQGTRLTVV.

V usage is TRBV9 and J usage is TRBJ2-7; 7 nucleotides line up with TRBD1. CDR1 SGDLS and CDR2 YYNGEE come from the germline V gene. The CDR3 has 15 amino acids. With 0 bases clipped from V and 0 bases from J, the junction kept 3 bases outside the gene matches. The CDR3 sequence is CASSVADRASYEQYF. The CDR3 region has the DNA TGTGCCAGCAGCGTAGCTGACAGGGCCTCCTACGAGCAGTACTTC.

This clone appeared once. The chain combines TRBV5-1 with TRBJ1-2; D unresolved. The CDR3 runs to 13 residues. Germline lookup yields CDR1 SGHRS and CDR2 YFSETQ. Trimming pared 2 bases from V and 4 bases from J, leaving 9 bases between. The CDR3 nucleotides read TGCGCCAGCAGCTTAAAGGACGGCTATGGCTACACCTTC. Translating it yields CASSLKDGYGYTF.

This clone has just a few counts. The chain links TRBV27 to TRBJ2-7, with D possibly being TRBD1 (6 bases). The V gene lost 5 bases and the J gene lost 4 bases, with 18 bases spanning the gap. The V gene's germline CDR1 is MNHEY and CDR2 SMNVEV (reference sequence). The CDR3 is 15 residues long. This CDR3 reads CASSQRQGTGYEQYF. In DNA form, the CDR3 reads TGTGCCAGCAGTCAAAGGCAGGGAACAGGGTACGAGCAGTACTTC.

This clone was seen only a few times. The chain links TRBV11-2 to TRBJ2-3; no clear D. CDR1 and CDR2 (germline): SGHAT, FQNNGV. This CDR3 contains 14 residues. V was clipped by 6 bases and J by 0 bases, with 10 bases between them. In DNA form, the CDR3 reads TGTGCCAGCAGGCCCCCTGGGAGCACAGATACGCAGTATTTT. The encoded protein is CASRPPGSTDTQYF.

The chain combines TRBV27 with TRBJ2-3, with D possibly being TRBD2 (6 bases). CDR3 length: 14 amino acids. Trimming shortened V by 5 bases and J by 11 bases, and 20 bases separated the two germline ends. The germline V gene has CDR1 MNHEY and CDR2 SMNVEV (reference sequence). Written as DNA, the CDR3 is TGTGCCAGCAGTGAAAGAAGGGGAGGACTGGGGCAGTATTTT. Protein sequence: CASSERRGGLGQYF.

V and J are TRBV19 and TRBJ2-7; 7 nucleotides line up with TRBD2. V trimming: 7 bases; J trimming: 3 bases; junction bases outside the gene matches: 12. Per germline, CDR1 LNHDA and CDR2 SQIVND (reference sequence). This CDR3 spans 15 amino acids. CDR3 region: CASTPRAGVLYEQYF. CDR3 in DNA: TGTGCCAGTACCCCCCGTGCGGGAGTCCTCTACGAGCAGTACTTC.

This chain links TRBV7-2 with TRBJ2-1; perhaps TRBD2 as D (5 bases). V lost 0 bases and J lost 7, with 10 bases in between. This CDR3 is 14 amino acids long. In germline, CDR1 is SGHTA, CDR2 FQGNSA. The CDR3 protein is CASSLAPSTNEQFF. The CDR3 region has the DNA TGTGCCAGCAGCTTAGCGCCTAGCACAAATGAGCAGTTCTTC.

This clone was counted many times. The chain couples TRBV11-2 to TRBJ2-1, with D unresolved. Germline CDR1 is SGHAT and CDR2 is FQNNGV. The V end lost 0 bases, the J end lost 4 bases, and 10 bases lay between the germline ends. This CDR3 region has 15 residues. The CDR3 nucleotides read TGTGCCAGCAGCTTAGATGCCTTCCCGTACAATGAGCAGTTCTTC. Protein product: CASSLDAFPYNEQFF.

In this sample, this clone turned up a few times. The rearrangement uses TRBV10-3 and TRBJ1-2, with TRBD1 as a possible D gene (5 bases). This CDR3 has 17 residues. Per germline, CDR1 ENHRY and CDR2 SYGVKD. Deletions cut 0 bases from V and 4 bases from J, with 18 bases between. For the CDR3, the DNA is TGTGCCATCAGTGAGTCGATAGGGACGAGGAACATCTATGGCTACACCTTC. Protein product: CAISESIGTRNIYGYTF.

The rearrangement links TRBV5-1 to TRBJ1-1; 7 bases match TRBD1. The CDR3 is 15 amino acids. V trimming: 4 bases; J trimming: 6 bases; junction bases outside the gene matches: 12. CDR1 is SGHRS and CDR2 is YFSETQ in the germline V gene. This CDR3 reads CASSPREGARSEAFF. The CDR3 coding sequence is TGCGCCAGCAGCCCTCGGGAGGGGGCTAGATCTGAAGCTTTCTTT.

The chain joins TRBV6-4 to TRBJ2-2; D ambiguous. The V gene lost 9 bases and the J gene lost 3 bases, with 17 bases spanning the gap. The CDR3 covers 15 residues. In germline, CDR1 is MRHNA, CDR2 SNTAGT. The chain's CDR3 is CARPQAGSDTGELFF. The DNA for the CDR3 is TGTGCCAGACCCCAGGCCGGATCGGACACCGGGGAGCTGTTTTTT.

This chain links TRBV21-1 with TRBJ2-7; the DNA was not used to check the table's D call, TRBD1. TRBV21-1 counts as a pseudogene. The CDR3 spans 14 residues. This CDR3 is CASSIESGGYEQYF. The CDR3 coding sequence is TGTGCCAGCAGCATAGAATCAGGGGGCTACGAGCAGTACTTC.

The chain combines TRBV2 with TRBJ2-1, with 7 positions matching TRBD2. The germline V gene has CDR1 SNHLY and CDR2 FYNNEI. Trimming took 6 bases from V and 5 from J; bases not matched to a gene: 10. The CDR3 spans 15 residues. This CDR3 reads CASRARLASNNEQFF. In DNA form, the CDR3 reads TGTGCCAGCAGGGCTCGACTAGCTTCTAACAATGAGCAGTTCTTC. The whole variable domain, remainder taken from reference TRBV2 and TRBJ2-1, is EPEVTQTPSHQVTQMGQEVILRCVPISNHLYFYWYRQILGQKVEFLVSFYNNEISEKSEIFDDQFSVERPDGSNFTLKIRSTKLEDSAMYFCASRARLASNNEQFFGPGTRLTVL.

This rearrangement joins TRBV18 to TRBJ1-5, with 8 bases aligning to TRBD1. J was trimmed by 7 bases and V by 4 bases; bases with no gene match: 3. From germline, CDR1 is KGHSH and CDR2 LQKENI. CDR3 size: 13 residues. CDR3 sequence reads: CASSRTGKQPQHF. In DNA form, the CDR3 reads TGTGCCAGCTCACGGACAGGGAAGCAGCCCCAGCATTTT.

The chain recombines TRBV6-5 with TRBJ1-2; 8 nucleotides agree with TRBD1. Germline CDR1 and CDR2: MNHEY and SVGAGI. The CDR3 loop spans 14 amino acids. Germline trimming cut 3 bases from V and 11 bases from J; bases unmatched to any gene: 11. The CDR3 nucleotides read TGTGCCAGCAGTTATAATCCCGACAGGGGAAGATACACCTTC. Protein: CASSYNPDRGRYTF.

The CDR3 DNA follows: TGTGCCAGCAGCTTGACTAGCGGGAGAGACGAGCAGTACTTC. Protein product: CASSLTSGRDEQYF. The chain links TRBV7-3 to TRBJ2-7, with 12 bases fitting TRBD2. Germline CDR1 and CDR2: SGHTA and FQGTGA. The ends lost 3 bases at V and 5 bases at J; junction bases unmatched: 2. The length of the CDR3 is 14 residues.

The gene calls are TRBV30 and TRBJ1-5; no clear D. Germline CDR1 and CDR2: GTSNPN and SVGIG (reference sequence). The V gene lost 0 bases and the J gene lost 5 bases, with 14 bases spanning the gap. The CDR3 is 15 amino acids. Here the CDR3 DNA reads TGTGCCTGGAGTGTACTTCTGGGATTAGATCAGCCCCAGCATTTT. It encodes CAWSVLLGLDQPQHF. Full variable domain (missing parts from reference TRBV30 and TRBJ1-5): SQTIHQWPATLVQPVGSPLSLECTVEGTSNPNLYWYRQAAGRGLQLLFYSVGIGQISSEVPQNLSASRPQDRQFILSSKKLLLSDSGFYLCAWSVLLGLDQPQHFGDGTRLSIL.

The chain uses TRBV27 and TRBJ2-4; weak D call: TRBD1 (5 bases). The V gene lost 0 bases and the J gene lost 12 bases, with 12 bases spanning the gap. This CDR3 has 13 amino acids. The germline V gene has CDR1 MNHEY and CDR2 SMNVEV (reference sequence). Here the CDR3 reads CASSLSPGSRQYF. In nucleotides, the CDR3 is TGTGCCAGCAGTTTATCTCCAGGGTCACGTCAGTACTTC.

The chain carries TRBV4-2 and TRBJ2-7; D is ambiguous. V was cut by 4 bases and J by 4 bases, with 17 bases left in between. CDR3 length: 15 residues. Germline-derived CDR1 and CDR2 are LGHNA and YNFKEQ. The CDR3 coding sequence is TGTGCCAGCAGCCGGCTCTCGAAATCGCCGTACGAGCAGTACTTC. This codes for CASSRLSKSPYEQYF.

There are a few counts of this clone. The rearrangement links TRBV11-2 to TRBJ2-1; D not resolved. Deletions cut 5 bases from V and 9 bases from J, with 8 bases between. The length of the CDR3 is 11 residues. Germline V lookup: CDR1 SGHAT, CDR2 FQNNGV. This chain's CDR3 is CASSRTAEQFF. In nucleotides, the CDR3 is TGTGCCAGCAGCCGTACGGCTGAGCAGTTCTTC. The full variable domain, in which reference TRBV11-2 and TRBJ2-1 provide the parts outside the CDR3, is EAGVAQSPRYKIIEKRQSVAFWCNPISGHATLYWYQQILGQGPKLLIQFQNNGVVDDSQLPKDRFSAERLKGVDSTLKIQPAKLEDSAVYLCASSRTAEQFFGPGTRLTVL.

The chain joins TRBV7-2 to TRBJ1-5, with 7 bases fitting TRBD1. Trimming at V came to 6 bases and at J to 2 bases, leaving 13 bases not matched to a gene. The CDR3 runs to 17 residues. Germline V gene lookup returns CDR1 SGHTA and CDR2 FQGNSA. CDR3 sequence reads: CASSLGSGGWGNQPQHF. The CDR3 nucleotides are TGTGCCAGCAGTTTGGGGTCAGGGGGATGGGGCAATCAGCCCCAGCATTTT.

This rearrangement joins TRBV5-4 to TRBJ2-5, with D maybe TRBD2 (5 bases). V was clipped by 0 bases and J by 1 base, with 10 bases between them. The CDR3 totals 15 residues. The V gene's germline CDR1 is SGHNT and CDR2 YYREEE (reference sequence). The CDR3: CASSLVGVRQETQYF. The CDR3 DNA sequence: TGTGCCAGCAGCTTGGTCGGGGTCCGCCAAGAGACCCAGTACTTC.

The V call is TRBV19, the J call TRBJ1-5; 9 positions agree with TRBD1. V lost 3 bases, J lost 5 bases, and 8 bases stayed unmatched. CDR3 length: 16 residues. Germline CDR1 and CDR2: LNHDA and SQIVND (reference sequence). CDR3 sequence reads: CASSIRDRDAYQPQHF. Here the CDR3 DNA reads TGTGCCAGTAGTATCCGGGACAGGGATGCCTATCAGCCCCAGCATTTT.

The V call is TRBV5-1, the J call TRBJ2-1; D ambiguous. Germline values: CDR1 SGHRS, CDR2 YFSETQ. This CDR3 comprises 12 residues. The V gene lost 2 bases and the J gene lost 7 bases, with 7 bases spanning the gap. The CDR3 protein is CASSFGLNEQFF. The CDR3 nucleotides read TGCGCCAGCAGCTTTGGCTTAAATGAGCAGTTCTTC.

V is TRBV27 and J is TRBJ2-3; 11 positions match TRBD2. The germline V gene encodes CDR1 MNHEY and CDR2 SMNVEV (reference sequence). The trim removed 4 bases at V and 2 bases at J, leaving 8 bases unmatched. This CDR3 spans 17 amino acids. CDR3 coding DNA: TGTGCCAGCAGTTCGTGGGGACTAGCGGACTACACAGATACGCAGTATTTT. Encoded protein: CASSSWGLADYTDTQYF.

The chain couples TRBV28 to TRBJ2-3, with TRBD2 matching over 9 bases. After removal of 7 bases from V and 1 base from J, the junction contained 6 bases not matched to a gene. The germline CDR1 and CDR2 sequences are MDHEN and SYDVKM. This CDR3 contains 15 residues. The CDR3 sequence is CASKLGGRGTDTQYF. CDR3 DNA sequence: TGTGCCAGCAAACTGGGCGGGAGGGGCACAGATACGCAGTATTTT.

This chain joins TRBV15 and TRBJ1-1; D uncertain. Trimming took 1 base from V and 4 from J, leaving 16 bases between them. The germline CDR1 and CDR2 sequences are LNHNV and YYDKDF (reference sequence). The CDR3 extends over 16 amino acids. The CDR3 sequence: CATSRGVSSGSTEAFF. The CDR3 DNA sequence: TGTGCCACCAGCAGAGGGGTCAGTTCGGGCAGCACTGAAGCTTTCTTT.

The chain carries TRBV10-3 and TRBJ1-5, with unresolved D. Germline V gene data show CDR1 as ENHRY and CDR2 as SYGVKD. The V gene lost 1 base and the J gene lost 1 base, with 11 bases spanning the gap. The CDR3 sequence is 16 residues long. The CDR3 region is CAISEFDPASNQPQHF. CDR3 nucleotides: TGTGCCATCAGTGAGTTCGACCCGGCCAGCAATCAGCCCCAGCATTTT.

The chain recombines TRBV28 with TRBJ2-2; perhaps D is TRBD1 or TRBD2 (5 bases each). The V end lost 8 bases, the J end lost 4 bases, and 14 bases lay between the germline ends. The CDR3 consists of 14 residues. Germline V gene sequence: CDR1 MDHEN, CDR2 SYDVKM. The CDR3 region has the DNA TGTGCCAGCTTTGAGGGGCAGGGCACCGGGGAGCTGTTTTTT. Amino acid sequence: CASFEGQGTGELFF.

The sample holds a few counts of this clone. Other DNA sequences in this sample translate to the same CDR3. The chain is built from TRBV5-1 and TRBJ1-4; D remains ambiguous. The CDR3 runs 14 residues. Germline V gene lookup returns CDR1 SGHRS and CDR2 YFSETQ. Between the trimmed V and J ends, which lost 4 bases and 8 bases, there was a span of 15 bases. This chain's CDR3 is CASSLQGLREKLFF. The CDR3 DNA follows: TGCGCCAGCAGCCTCCAAGGGTTACGGGAAAAACTGTTTTTT.